Below are 4 T cell receptor beta chains sequenced from a single sample in a study of blood T cell repertoires in COVID-19. Profiled with immunoSEQ multiplex PCR; TCRdb holds only in-frame clones, not every one. The table has 100,000 to 150,000 clones, 70% to 90% seen once. Sequenced: PBMCs or T cells enriched from blood (not recorded which). These receptors all stem from a woman between 50 and 59 years old who had recovered from COVID-19.

In its sample, this clone was seen a few times. This sequence joins TRBV7-3 and TRBJ2-3; 11 bases agree with TRBD2. Germline trimming cut 9 bases from V and 2 bases from J; bases unmatched to any gene: 13. Germline V gene sequence: CDR1 SGHTA, CDR2 FQGTGA. The CDR3 totals 17 residues. CDR3 residues: CARASSSGGYNTDTQYF. In DNA form, the CDR3 reads TGTGCCAGGGCTTCATCTAGCGGGGGGTATAACACAGATACGCAGTATTTT. Together with reference TRBV7-3 and TRBJ2-3, the CDR3 gives the full variable domain: GAGVSQTPSNKVTEKGKYVELRCDPISGHTALYWYRQSLGQGPEFLIYFQGTGAADDSGLPNDRFFAVRPEGSVSTLKIQRTERGDSAVYLCARASSSGGYNTDTQYFGPGTRLTVL.

J is TRBJ1-1 and V is TRBV5-1, with D perhaps TRBD1 (5 bases). Trimming left V 0 bases short and J 3 bases short, with 18 bases between. CDR3 length equals 17 residues. CDR1 and CDR2 from the germline V gene are SGHRS and YFSETQ. CDR3 amino acids: CASSLDKGLMVDTEAFF. As DNA, the CDR3 is TGCGCCAGCAGCTTGGACAAGGGGCTTATGGTGGACACTGAAGCTTTCTTT.

This clone was counted a single time. The CDR3 region is CASSEALGQGDIQYF. CDR3 coding DNA: TGTGCCAGCAGTGAAGCGCTGGGACAGGGAGACATTCAGTACTTC. This sequence joins TRBV2 and TRBJ2-4; TRBD1 matches at 9 bases. The V gene's germline CDR1 is SNHLY and CDR2 FYNNEI. The trim removed 0 bases at V and 8 bases at J, leaving 5 bases unmatched. The CDR3 spans 15 residues.

The chain is built from TRBV3-1 (or the pseudogene TRBV3-2) and TRBJ1-2, with D perhaps matching TRBD1 (5 bases). Germline assignment: CDR1 LGHDT and CDR2 YNNKEL (reference sequence). The V gene lost 0 bases and the J gene lost 0 bases, with 17 bases spanning the gap. This CDR3 has 18 residues. This CDR3 is CASSQDWGTEPPNYGYTF. DNA for the CDR3: TGTGCCAGCAGCCAAGATTGGGGCACGGAGCCCCCTAACTATGGCTACACCTTC.